What follows are 17 T cell receptor beta chains derived from one specimen sequenced in a study of beta chain features in type 1 diabetes. Expressed TCRB transcripts were sequenced, since all the RNA that had been isolated was reverse transcribed. Here immunoSEQ multiplex PCR was the method, and the copy in TCRdb shows in-frame clones only, minus some. The table shows just over 150,000 clones, with over 8.5% occurring only once. Sequenced input: central memory CD4+ T cells from blood. The receptors shown here come from a man younger than 35 in good health.

This sequence joins TRBV28 and TRBJ1-5; 7 bases line up with TRBD1. V was clipped by 2 bases and J by 9 bases; unmatched bases: 4. This CDR3 is built from 13 residues. Germline CDR1 is MDHEN and CDR2 is SYDVKM. CDR3 region: CASSLEGARPQHF. CDR3 nucleotides: TGTGCCAGCAGTTTAGAGGGGGCGAGGCCCCAGCATTTT.

The chain is built from TRBV25-1 and TRBJ1-6, with TRBD1 as a possible D gene (6 bases). CDR1 and CDR2 from the germline V gene are MGHDK and SYGVNS. This CDR3 is 15 amino acids long. V lost 5 bases and J 7 bases, leaving 15 bases between the germline ends. The CDR3 DNA follows: TGTGCCAGCAGTCACAGGGAATGGGGAAATTCACCCCTCCACTTT. Its translation is CASSHREWGNSPLHF.

In regard to this clone: Other DNA sequences in the same sample also yield this CDR3. The chain has TRBV6-5 and TRBJ2-1, with TRBD1 matching over 7 bases. The V gene end was trimmed by 2 bases and the J gene end by 7 bases; junction bases not matched to a gene: 2. There are 13 residues in the CDR3. Per germline, CDR1 MNHEY and CDR2 SVGAGI. In DNA, the CDR3 is TGTGCCAGCAGTTACGGGACAGATAATGAGCAGTTCTTC. Residues: CASSYGTDNEQFF.

This clone was found a few times. Other DNA sequences within the sample encode an identical CDR3. The V and J genes are TRBV7-9 and TRBJ2-5; D might be TRBD1 (5 bases). The CDR3 runs 10 residues. V lost 11 bases to trimming and J lost 1 base, with 5 bases between them. From germline, CDR1 is SEHNR and CDR2 FQNEAQ (reference sequence). The CDR3 bases are TGTGCCGGGGCCCAAGAGACCCAGTACTTC. As protein: CAGAQETQYF. Full variable domain (outside the CDR3, taken from reference TRBV7-9 and TRBJ2-5): DTGVSQNPRHKITKRGQNVTFRCDPISEHNRLYWYRQTLGQGPEFLTYFQNEAQLEKSRLLSDRFSAERPKGSFSTLEIQRTEQGDSAMYLCAGAQETQYFGPGTRLLVL.

In nucleotides, the CDR3 is TGTGCCAGCAGCACTAGACAGAGACTTGAAGCTTTCTTT. Its translation: CASSTRQRLEAFF. This chain links TRBV7-9 with TRBJ1-1; D perhaps matches TRBD1 (5 bases). The V end lost 5 bases, the J end lost 7 bases, and 14 bases lay between the germline ends. This CDR3 spans 13 amino acids. CDR1 is SEHNR, CDR2 FQNEAQ, per germline (reference sequence).

Worth noting for this clone: The same CDR3 also results from other DNA sequences found in this sample. The chain is built from TRBV7-9 and TRBJ2-7; TRBD1 matches at 10 bases. Germline CDR1 and CDR2: SEHNR and FQNEAQ (reference sequence). The CDR3 sequence is 14 residues long. V gave up 5 bases and J gave up 6 bases; unmatched junction bases: 7. CDR3 protein: CASSLTGTGAEQYF. The CDR3 bases are TGTGCCAGCAGCCTTACCGGGACAGGGGCCGAGCAGTACTTC.

This clone was recorded a few times. Other DNA variants within this sample encode the same CDR3. The chain is built from TRBV7-2 and TRBJ1-2; D gene ambiguous. Germline CDR1 and CDR2: SGHTA and FQGNSA. Trimming shortened V by 1 base and J by 4 bases, and 4 bases separated the two germline ends. The CDR3 runs to 12 residues. DNA of the CDR3: TGTGCCAGCAGCTTAGTGAGCTATGGCTACACCTTC. This sequence encodes CASSLVSYGYTF.

The chain is built from TRBV13 and TRBJ2-7, with TRBD2 identical over 9 bases. Trimming cost V 2 bases and J 5 bases; bases outside gene matches: 7. Germline V lookup: CDR1 PRHDT, CDR2 FYEKMQ (reference sequence). The CDR3 is 15 amino acids. The CDR3 DNA is TGTGCCAGCAGCTTATTGGCGGGGGGGCTCAACGAGCAGTACTTC. Its protein product is CASSLLAGGLNEQYF.

V usage is TRBV7-3 and J usage is TRBJ2-2; D not resolved. CDR1 is SGHTA, CDR2 FQGTGA, per germline. The germline V and J ends were trimmed by 2 bases and 10 bases, with 17 bases remaining between them. The CDR3 is 15 amino acids. CDR3 loop: CASSLGVSSRAELFF. The CDR3 nucleotides read TGTGCCAGCAGCTTAGGGGTCAGCAGCCGGGCGGAGCTGTTTTTT.

The rearrangement uses TRBV18 and TRBJ1-2, with 8 positions matching TRBD1. J lost 6 bases, V lost 5 bases, and 8 bases had no gene match. The CDR3 covers 14 residues. The germline CDR1 and CDR2 sequences are KGHSH and LQKENI. CDR3 DNA: TGTGCCAGCTCATCTGGACAGGGTTATGATGGCTACACCTTC. Its protein product is CASSSGQGYDGYTF.

A few counts support this clone. The V gene is TRBV11-2, the J gene TRBJ2-1; the match to TRBD2 covers 9 bases. With V trimmed by 2 bases and J by 8 bases, 10 bases remained unmatched. This CDR3 has 16 amino acids. CDR1 and CDR2 from the germline V gene are SGHAT and FQNNGV. CDR3 bases: TGTGCCAGCAGCTTACGGGCGGGACTAGCTCGCCATGAGCAGTTCTTC. Protein: CASSLRAGLARHEQFF.

This clone was observed many times. This sequence joins TRBV25-1 and TRBJ1-2; the D is unclear. Trimming stripped 8 bases from V and 4 bases from J, with 17 bases between. The germline V gene encodes CDR1 MGHDK and CDR2 SYGVNS. The CDR3 has 14 residues. The CDR3: CASGPARAFYGYTF. The CDR3 DNA reads as TGTGCCAGCGGTCCGGCTAGAGCCTTCTATGGCTACACCTTC.

This rearrangement joins TRBV7-9 to TRBJ2-2; D gene unclear. Between the trimmed V and J ends, which lost 3 bases and 6 bases, there was a span of 8 bases. Germline-derived CDR1 and CDR2 are SEHNR and FQNEAQ (reference sequence). The CDR3 has 13 amino acids. CDR3 in DNA: TGTGCCAGCAGCTTTGTTAGTCCCGGGGAGCTGTTTTTT. Translating it yields CASSFVSPGELFF.

This clone has only a few counts. V gene TRBV30 combines with J gene TRBJ2-1; 7 bases are shared with TRBD2. CDR1 and CDR2 (germline): GTSNPN, SVGIG (reference sequence). The CDR3 covers 14 residues. V was pared by 4 bases and J by 5 bases, with 8 bases of the junction left unmatched. Written as DNA, the CDR3 is TGTGCCTGGAACCGGCGGGGGAGTCACAATGAGCAGTTCTTC. Residues: CAWNRRGSHNEQFF.

V and J are TRBV4-2 and TRBJ1-6, with D uncertain. Germline-derived CDR1 and CDR2 are LGHNA and YNFKEQ. V was cut by 1 base and J by 6 bases, with 10 bases left in between. The CDR3 is 15 residues long. The CDR3 here is CASSQGGQFNSPLHF. CDR3 bases: TGTGCCAGCAGCCAAGGAGGGCAGTTTAATTCACCCCTCCACTTT.

The table lists this clone with a few counts. V gene TRBV25-1 combines with J gene TRBJ2-7, with 7 bases fitting TRBD2. V gave up 1 base and J gave up 3 bases; unmatched junction bases: 6. The germline CDR1 and CDR2 sequences are MGHDK and SYGVNS. This CDR3 comprises 15 residues. CDR3 sequence (DNA): TGTGCCAGCAGTGAATTGGGCGGGAGTGTCTACGAGCAGTACTTC. Translating gives CASSELGGSVYEQYF.

This CDR3 is CASSESQVKDEQYF. CDR3 bases: TGTGCCAGCAGTGAATCCCAGGTGAAGGACGAGCAGTACTTC. This chain joins TRBV6-1 and TRBJ2-7; D is unresolved. V gave up 2 bases and J gave up 5 bases, with 13 bases separating them. Looked up from germline, CDR1 is MNHNS and CDR2 is SASEGT. CDR3 length: 14 amino acids.